This T cell receptor beta chain was documented in a study of control samples from healthy donors and cancer patients. The CDR3 has 16 residues. V lost 2 bases, J lost 7 bases, and 9 bases stayed unmatched. Looked up from germline, CDR1 is SGHTA and CDR2 is FQGTGA. This clone has just one count. Assay used: immunoSEQ multiplex PCR; TCRdb lists only in-frame clones, some missing. The sample lists 400,000 to 450,000 clones, about nine tenths seen once, with roughly 6.4% in the top ten. This sequence originates from a man aged 35 to 55 with head and neck cancer. The J gene is TRBJ2-1, the V gene TRBV7-3; the match to TRBD1 covers 9 bases. The source material was PBMCs. Here the CDR3 reads CASSLLGWTGVNEQFF. The DNA for the CDR3 is TGTGCCAGCAGCTTATTAGGGTGGACAGGGGTAAATGAGCAGTTCTTC.